The TCR beta chain described here comes from a study of cytomegalovirus exposure and HLA in healthy donors. As to this clone: Its specificity is unknown.

PCR used 60 Vbeta primers and 13 Jbeta primers. The protocol was immunoSEQ multiplex PCR, while the TCRdb copy is restricted to in-frame clones and leaves out a portion. This table holds 85,000 to 130,000 clones, more than 65% found once. The germline gives CDR1 SGHRS, CDR2 YFSETQ. The CDR3 sequence is 15 residues long. V gave up 2 bases and J gave up 6 bases; unmatched junction bases: 4. Broader study findings: Sequencing likely produced, as an artifact, a cluster of highly shared sequence variants.

Sample: PBMCs. The TCR originated in a woman aged 18-29 years in good health and CMV-seropositive. This rearrangement joins TRBV5-1 to TRBJ2-2, with 10 bases lining up with TRBD2. This chain's CDR3 is CASSFILAGSGELFF. CDR3 nucleotides: TGCGCCAGCAGCTTTATACTAGCGGGATCCGGGGAGCTGTTTTTT.